This T cell receptor (beta chain) stems from a study of control samples from healthy donors and cancer patients. There are 14 residues in the CDR3. Trimming left V 1 base short and J 1 base short, with 5 bases between. Germline-derived CDR1 and CDR2 are LGHDT and YNNKEL (reference sequence). Repertoires were generated with immunoSEQ multiplex PCR, while TCRdb's copy carries only in-frame clones and drops some. In the table there are 250,000 to 300,000 clones, about 80% of which are singletons. This sequence was found in a woman in her sixties or seventies with lung cancer. The chain carries TRBV3-1 (or the pseudogene TRBV3-2) and TRBJ1-5; no clear D gene. The sequenced sample was PBMCs. The CDR3 DNA reads as TGTGCCAGCAGCCAAGTGCTGAGCAATCAGCCCCAGCATTTT. This translates into CASSQVLSNQPQHF.